One sample yielded the 27 T cell receptor beta chains listed below, sequenced in a study of response to subunit inactivated influenza vaccine. TCRdb used MiXCR to reprocess the RT-PCR reads, holding one entry per CDR3 protein. The sample holds 500,000 to 600,000 distinct CDR3 sequences, 10% to 15% seen once. Here the sequenced sample was PBMCs from blood, taken 35 to 45 days after vaccination. The origin of the receptors is a man over 45 who received an inactivated influenza vaccine.

Many counts were recorded for this clonotype. V is TRBV7-6 and J is TRBJ2-5, with 8 bases that match TRBD2. With 2 bases clipped from V and 2 bases from J, the junction kept 10 bases outside the gene matches. The CDR3 runs to 17 residues. Germline V gene sequence: CDR1 SGHVS, CDR2 FNYEAQ. CDR3 in amino acids: CASSLSLRLARQETQYF. Here the CDR3 DNA reads TGTGCCAGCAGCTTATCTCTCCGACTAGCGCGGCAAGAGACCCAGTACTTC. Filled out from reference TRBV7-6 and TRBJ2-5, the complete variable domain reads GAGVSQSPRYKVTKRGQDVALRCDPISGHVSLYWYRQALGQGPEFLTYFNYEAQQDKSGLPNDRFSAERPEGSISTLTIQRTEQRDSAMYRCASSLSLRLARQETQYFGPGTRLLVL.

This sequence joins TRBV5-1 and TRBJ2-1; 8 bases agree with TRBD1. This CDR3 spans 14 amino acids. In germline, CDR1 is SGHRS, CDR2 YFSETQ. V dropped 4 bases and J dropped 4; count of bases not matched to a gene: 4. This CDR3 reads CASSVGQDYNEQFF. CDR3 DNA: TGCGCCAGCAGCGTGGGACAGGATTACAATGAGCAGTTCTTC. Together with reference TRBV5-1 and TRBJ2-1, the CDR3 gives the full variable domain: KAGVTQTPRYLIKTRGQQVTLSCSPISGHRSVSWYQQTPGQGLQFLFEYFSETQRNKGNFPGRFSGRQFSNSRSEMNVSTLELGDSALYLCASSVGQDYNEQFFGPGTRLTVL.

The rearrangement joins TRBV12-3 or TRBV12-4 to TRBJ1-1; TRBD1 might be the D (6 bases). Trimming removed 4 bases at V and 1 base at J, with 13 bases between. The CDR3 spans 15 residues. The CDR3 spells CASSSPGARNTEAFF. The CDR3 nucleotides read TGTGCCAGCAGTTCCCCAGGGGCGCGGAACACTGAAGCTTTCTTT.

The chain has TRBV7-2 and TRBJ2-5, with D tentatively TRBD2 (5 bases). This CDR3 spans 16 amino acids. V was clipped by 2 bases and J by 5 bases, with 18 bases between them. Germline lookup yields CDR1 SGHTA and CDR2 FQGNSA. CDR3 sequence: CASSLSRSGIGETQYF. The DNA for the CDR3 is TGTGCCAGCAGCTTATCCAGGAGCGGAATTGGGGAGACCCAGTACTTC.

This chain links TRBV10-3 with TRBJ2-3; TRBD2 agrees at 11 bases. Trimming took 10 bases from V and 2 from J; bases not matched to a gene: 2. There are 13 residues in the CDR3. Germline CDR1 and CDR2: ENHRY and SYGVKD. The CDR3 protein is CANSGGATDTQYF. The CDR3 coding sequence is TGTGCCAATAGCGGGGGGGCCACAGATACGCAGTATTTT.

This clonotype was observed a handful of times. This chain connects TRBV7-7 to TRBJ1-6, with D unresolved. CDR3 length: 12 amino acids. Germline lookup yields CDR1 SSHAT and CDR2 FNYEAQ (reference sequence). The CDR3 sequence is CATELYNSPLHF. The CDR3, as DNA: TGTGCTACCGAGCTCTATAATTCACCCCTCCACTTT.

The table lists this clonotype with a few counts. J is TRBJ2-7 and V is TRBV7-8; 9 bases fit TRBD1. With V trimmed by 5 bases and J by 5 bases, 7 bases remained unmatched. Germline CDR1 and CDR2: SGHVS and FQNEAQ. The CDR3 covers 14 residues. CDR3 sequence (DNA): TGTGCCAGCAGCCCCCGGACAGGGGCAAACGAGCAGTACTTC. This translates into CASSPRTGANEQYF.

CDR3 sequence (DNA): TGTGCCAGCAGCTTAGAGCGACAGATGAACACTGAAGCTTTCTTT. Encoded protein: CASSLERQMNTEAFF. The chain has TRBV7-8 and TRBJ1-1; possibly TRBD1 for D (5 bases). Germline lookup yields CDR1 SGHVS and CDR2 FQNEAQ. CDR3 length equals 15 residues. V lost 1 base, J lost 0 bases, and 9 bases lay in between.

For this clonotype: At one end, the junction sequence differs from germline, possibly due to a read error. J is TRBJ2-3 and V is TRBV5-1; D not certain. Per germline, CDR1 SGHRS and CDR2 YFSETQ. This CDR3 is built from 16 residues. The CDR3 protein is CSSSLAGVGRSDTQYF. The CDR3 DNA reads as TGCTCCAGCAGCTTGGCCGGCGTCGGTCGGTCAGATACGCAGTATTTT.

The sample holds many counts of this clonotype. The CDR3 DNA sequence: TGTGCCATCAGTACAAGCGGGGGATCAGATACGCAGTATTTT. Translation: CAISTSGGSDTQYF. This rearrangement joins TRBV10-3 to TRBJ2-3; 8 bases agree with TRBD2. The trim removed 5 bases at V and 4 bases at J, leaving 5 bases unmatched. The CDR3 length is 14 residues. Germline CDR1 ENHRY, CDR2 SYGVKD.

This clonotype was detected only a few times. CDR3 sequence: CASSPGTGYSGNQPQHF. The CDR3 DNA reads as TGTGCCAGCAGTCCCGGGACAGGGTATTCGGGCAATCAGCCCCAGCATTTT. The chain carries TRBV12-3 or TRBV12-4 and TRBJ1-5; 9 bases are a match to TRBD1. The ends lost 5 bases at V and 2 bases at J; junction bases unmatched: 10. The CDR3 consists of 17 residues.

The chain couples TRBV20-1 to TRBJ2-3; maybe TRBD2 (6 bases). CDR1 is DFQATT, CDR2 SNEGSKA, per germline (reference sequence). Trimming stripped 6 bases from V and 2 bases from J, with 15 bases between. This CDR3 spans 14 amino acids. DNA of the CDR3: TGCAGTGCAATTAGCGGTTCCAACACAGATACGCAGTATTTT. Translation gives CSAISGSNTDTQYF.

This clonotype has at least ten counts. The chain combines TRBV4-3 with TRBJ1-5; D is uncertain. The CDR3 is made up of 13 amino acids. The germline V gene encodes CDR1 LGHNA and CDR2 YSLEER. Trimming took 1 base from V and 10 from J, leaving 11 bases between them. The CDR3 DNA sequence: TGCGCCAGCAGCCAAGGCCAGGTTAGTCCCCAGCATTTT. Translating it yields CASSQGQVSPQHF.

The V gene is TRBV4-1, the J gene TRBJ2-1; D unclear. In germline, CDR1 is MGHRA, CDR2 YSYEKL. The CDR3 spans 13 residues. Trimming took 0 bases from V and 9 from J, leaving 9 bases between them. The CDR3 region has the DNA TGCGCCAGCAGCCAAGATCGGGCCCTTGAGCAGTTCTTC. Residues: CASSQDRALEQFF.

V is TRBV20-1 and J is TRBJ2-7; D might be TRBD2 (6 bases). With 3 bases removed from V and 6 bases from J, the gap between germline ends came to 9 bases. Germline CDR1 reads DFQATT; CDR2 reads SNEGSKA (reference sequence). The CDR3 contains 11 residues. The CDR3 loop reads CSASGGFEQYF. CDR3 nucleotides: TGCAGTGCTAGTGGAGGGTTCGAGCAGTACTTC.

The sample holds a few counts of this clonotype. The chain has TRBV6-5 and TRBJ1-1; D gene unclear. This CDR3 region has 16 residues. V was trimmed by 0 bases and J by 1 base, leaving 12 bases between them. Per the germline V gene, CDR1 is MNHEY and CDR2 is SVGAGI. The CDR3 DNA sequence: TGTGCCAGCAGTTACTCGGGTAACATCCAGAACACTGAAGCTTTCTTT. Its protein product is CASSYSGNIQNTEAFF.

The chain carries TRBV10-3 and TRBJ2-1; 12 bases are shared with TRBD2. The length of the CDR3 is 15 residues. The germline V gene encodes CDR1 ENHRY and CDR2 SYGVKD. Trimming removed 10 bases from V and 6 bases from J; junction bases left unmatched: 10. The CDR3 DNA sequence: TGTGCCACCCATCCCCTAGCGGGGGGGCCCAATGAGCAGTTCTTC. Translating it yields CATHPLAGGPNEQFF.

This sequence joins TRBV7-9 and TRBJ1-2; possibly TRBD1 for D (6 bases). V lost 7 bases to trimming and J lost 2 bases, with 14 bases between them. The CDR3 has 14 amino acids. Germline-derived CDR1 and CDR2 are SEHNR and FQNEAQ (reference sequence). In nucleotides, the CDR3 is TGTGCCAGCAAGGGGGGGGATTTCAACTATGGCTACACCTTC. Its translation is CASKGGDFNYGYTF.

The chain joins TRBV20-1 to TRBJ2-6; possible D gene TRBD1, 6 bases. The V end was cut by 6 bases, the J end by 0 bases, with 18 bases between. Germline CDR1 reads DFQATT; CDR2 reads SNEGSKA (reference sequence). This CDR3 region has 17 residues. CDR3 coding DNA: TGCAGTGCGCTCTCCGGGACATTTAGCTCTGGGGCCAACGTCCTGACTTTC. Translated: CSALSGTFSSGANVLTF.

In its sample, this clonotype was seen a few times. The V call is TRBV6-2 or TRBV6-3, the J call TRBJ2-2, with D hard to call. The CDR3 has 15 residues. V lost 2 bases, J lost 0 bases, and 7 bases lay in between. Germline CDR1 reads MNHEY; CDR2 reads SVGEGT. The DNA of the CDR3 is TGTGCCAGCAGTTACGCGCTGACGAACACCGGGGAGCTGTTTTTT. Translating it yields CASSYALTNTGELFF.

The CDR3 region has the DNA TGTGCCATCAGTGAGTCGAGGGTACCCGAGCAGTACTTC. Encoded protein: CAISESRVPEQYF. V is TRBV10-3 and J is TRBJ2-7; possible D gene TRBD2, 5 bases. V lost 0 bases, J lost 6 bases, and 9 bases lay in between. Germline V gene sequence: CDR1 ENHRY, CDR2 SYGVKD. The CDR3 spans 13 residues.

The chain links TRBV29-1 to TRBJ2-7, with D unresolved. The germline V gene has CDR1 SQVTM and CDR2 ANQGSEA. The CDR3 extends over 12 amino acids. V was clipped by 4 bases and J by 2 bases, with 9 bases between them. The CDR3 loop is CSVVEETYEQYF. For the CDR3, the DNA is TGCAGCGTTGTAGAAGAGACCTACGAGCAGTACTTC.

This clonotype was seen only a few times. The chain combines TRBV28 with TRBJ1-2; D is uncertain. CDR1 is MDHEN and CDR2 is SYDVKM in the germline V gene. This CDR3 is 13 amino acids long. Trimming took off 2 bases at V and 0 bases at J, with 4 bases between the two ends. CDR3 in DNA: TGTGCCAGCAGTTTACTAGCTAACTATGGCTACACCTTC. Amino acids: CASSLLANYGYTF.

This clonotype was detected a few times. This chain joins TRBV6-1 and TRBJ2-2; D assignment may be TRBD1 or TRBD2 (6 bases each). V was shortened by 4 bases and J by 4 bases, with 13 bases between the two germline ends. The CDR3 extends over 15 amino acids. From germline, CDR1 is MNHNS and CDR2 SASEGT. CDR3 DNA: TGTGCCAGCAGTGTTGGGGGGCTGGGCACCGGGGAGCTGTTTTTT. Encoded protein: CASSVGGLGTGELFF.

This clonotype was observed at least ten times. The genes are TRBV20-1 and TRBJ1-2; D is possibly TRBD1 (5 bases). The CDR3 spans 14 residues. Germline CDR1 is DFQATT and CDR2 is SNEGSKA (reference sequence). The V and J ends lost 5 bases and 4 bases respectively, with 17 bases between them. CDR3 residues: CSAPTRDRFYGYTF. CDR3 in DNA: TGCAGTGCTCCAACCCGGGACCGCTTCTATGGCTACACCTTC.

This clonotype was detected only a few times. The V call is TRBV20-1, the J call TRBJ2-1; 8 nucleotides agree with TRBD1. The CDR3 consists of 16 residues. Looked up from germline, CDR1 is DFQATT and CDR2 is SNEGSKA (reference sequence). Trimming took 3 bases from V and 6 from J; bases not matched to a gene: 13. Here the CDR3 DNA reads TGCAGTGCTAGCCACAAACAGGGGGTGGCGGTCAATGAGCAGTTCTTC. It yields the protein CSASHKQGVAVNEQFF.

The V gene is TRBV7-8, the J gene TRBJ1-1; D gene ambiguous. Trimming removed 1 base at V and 6 bases at J, with 9 bases between. The CDR3 consists of 13 residues. Germline CDR1 reads SGHVS; CDR2 reads FQNEAQ. CDR3 bases: TGTGCCAGCAGCTTAGAGGGTGCATCTGAAGCTTTCTTT. Translated, it gives CASSLEGASEAFF.